These 30 T cell receptor beta chains were sequenced from one sample in a study of T cell repertoires in cytomegalovirus infection. One entry per CDR3 protein results from TCRdb running MiXCR on the reads. The sample consists of approximately 550,000 distinct CDR3 sequences, 16% of them appearing once. Sequenced input: CD8+ T cells from PBMCs. The receptors were sampled from a human donor in good health (CMV status not recorded). Some clones in this sample may be carry-over from other donors' samples.

This clonotype was counted only a few times. The chain couples TRBV27 to TRBJ2-2, with D possibly TRBD1 on 5 matching bases. CDR1 and CDR2 from the germline V gene are MNHEY and SMNVEV (reference sequence). V lost 6 bases, J lost 1 base, and 18 bases lay in between. The CDR3 sequence is 17 residues long. The CDR3 loop reads CASSLKTETLNTGELFF. The DNA for the CDR3 is TGTGCCAGCAGCCTGAAGACAGAGACCCTGAACACCGGGGAGCTGTTTTTT.

This clonotype was counted ten times or more. The chain combines TRBV7-6 with TRBJ1-1; D perhaps matches TRBD1 (6 bases). Looked up from germline, CDR1 is SGHVS and CDR2 is FNYEAQ. V was shortened by 2 bases and J by 6 bases, with 10 bases between the two germline ends. This CDR3 contains 13 residues. CDR3 in amino acids: CASSLSGAPEAFF. CDR3 nucleotide sequence: TGTGCCAGCAGCTTATCAGGGGCCCCTGAAGCTTTCTTT.

The CDR3 DNA reads as TGTGCCAGCAGTTTAGGACAGGGCGACCAAGAGACCCAGTACTTC. It yields the protein CASSLGQGDQETQYF. V gene TRBV28 combines with J gene TRBJ2-5; 8 nucleotides align to TRBD1. The CDR3 runs 15 residues. CDR1 is MDHEN, CDR2 SYDVKM, per germline. Trimming at V came to 2 bases and at J to 0 bases, leaving 2 bases not matched to a gene.

This clonotype was recorded many times. The chain combines TRBV7-9 with TRBJ1-5; no reliable D call. The length of the CDR3 is 14 residues. V was trimmed by 6 bases and J by 2 bases, leaving 11 bases between them. The germline CDR1 and CDR2 sequences are SEHNR and FQNEAQ (reference sequence). DNA for the CDR3: TGTGCCAGCAGTTCTACTGCCGGCAATCAGCCCCAGCATTTT. This encodes CASSSTAGNQPQHF.

The sample holds a few counts of this clonotype. This chain connects TRBV13 to TRBJ2-7; D may be TRBD1 or TRBD2 (6 bases each). CDR1 is PRHDT and CDR2 is FYEKMQ in the germline V gene (reference sequence). The CDR3 spans 15 residues. V lost 0 bases, J lost 4 bases, and 13 bases lay in between. CDR3 amino acids: CASSLGRGGLYEQYF. CDR3 bases: TGTGCCAGCAGCTTAGGCCGTGGGGGGCTGTACGAGCAGTACTTC.

This clonotype occurred many times. The chain employs TRBV6-6 and TRBJ2-5, with a possible D match to TRBD1 (5 bases). Germline loops: CDR1 MNHNY, CDR2 SVGAGI (reference sequence). The CDR3 has 17 residues. With 2 bases removed from V and 1 base from J, the gap between germline ends came to 17 bases. CDR3 nucleotides: TGTGCCAGCAGTTACGCATTTGGACACATGATCCAAGAGACCCAGTACTTC. This translates into CASSYAFGHMIQETQYF.

The chain carries TRBV20-1 and TRBJ1-2; D might be TRBD1 (6 bases). CDR3 length: 14 amino acids. The V gene lost 6 bases and the J gene lost 2 bases, with 16 bases spanning the gap. The germline gives CDR1 DFQATT, CDR2 SNEGSKA (reference sequence). CDR3 region: CSAKGAGQNYGYTF. CDR3 nucleotides: TGCAGTGCCAAGGGTGCTGGACAGAACTATGGCTACACCTTC.

CDR3 amino acids: CASSVTHLTGTYEQYF. The CDR3 DNA sequence: TGTGCCAGCAGCGTAACCCACTTGACAGGGACCTACGAGCAGTACTTC. V usage is TRBV9 and J usage is TRBJ2-7; 7 bases fit TRBD1. The CDR3 is 16 residues long. CDR1 is SGDLS and CDR2 is YYNGEE in the germline V gene. The V gene end was trimmed by 1 base and the J gene end by 2 bases; junction bases not matched to a gene: 9.

This chain uses TRBV19 with TRBJ2-1; possible D gene TRBD1, 8 bases. CDR1 is LNHDA, CDR2 SQIVND, per germline (reference sequence). With 8 bases removed from V and 0 bases from J, the gap between germline ends came to 14 bases. This CDR3 is 15 amino acids long. Here the CDR3 DNA reads TGTGCCAGTGAACAGGGGGGGAGCTCCTACAATGAGCAGTTCTTC. Protein: CASEQGGSSYNEQFF.

In its sample, this clonotype was seen a few times. V gene TRBV27 combines with J gene TRBJ1-2, with D unclear. CDR1 is MNHEY and CDR2 is SMNVEV in the germline V gene (reference sequence). The CDR3 has 13 residues. Trimming left V 2 bases short and J 6 bases short, with 10 bases between. CDR3 in DNA: TGTGCCAGCAGTTTAAGAGGGCTAAATGGCTACACCTTC. Its protein product is CASSLRGLNGYTF.

This clonotype was found a few times. This chain uses TRBV19 with TRBJ2-1; 8 nucleotides match TRBD2. This CDR3 spans 16 amino acids. The V and J ends lost 4 bases and 10 bases, in that order; junction bases with no gene match: 15. The germline CDR1 and CDR2 sequences are LNHDA and SQIVND (reference sequence). CDR3 loop: CASSTRSTSEAWEQFF. CDR3 nucleotides: TGTGCCAGTAGTACCCGTTCGACTAGCGAGGCGTGGGAGCAGTTCTTC. Variable domain in full (rest from reference TRBV19 and TRBJ2-1): DGGITQSPKYLFRKEGQNVTLSCEQNLNHDAMYWYRQDPGQGLRLIYYSQIVNDFQKGDIAEGYSVSREKKESFPLTVTSAQKNPTAFYLCASSTRSTSEAWEQFFGPGTRLTVL.

The rearrangement links TRBV27 to TRBJ2-2, with 7 nucleotides matching TRBD1. J lost 6 bases, V lost 5 bases, and 6 bases had no gene match. Germline V gene lookup returns CDR1 MNHEY and CDR2 SMNVEV (reference sequence). The CDR3 loop spans 14 amino acids. As DNA, the CDR3 is TGTGCCAGCAGTCCCGGGACAGTGGCCGGGGAGCTGTTTTTT. Translated: CASSPGTVAGELFF.

This clonotype was observed many times. The CDR3 loop is CASPTRDRGYGYTF. The CDR3 DNA follows: TGTGCCAGCCCGACTAGGGACAGGGGGTATGGCTACACCTTC. The V and J genes are TRBV12-3 or TRBV12-4 and TRBJ1-2, with TRBD1 identical over 11 bases. The CDR3 contains 14 residues. Unmatched junction bases numbered 7, after V lost 8 bases and J lost 5 bases.

This chain uses TRBV28 with TRBJ2-5; TRBD2 aligns across 7 bases. This CDR3 comprises 15 residues. Losses at the gene ends were 4 bases for V and 5 bases for J; bases not matched to a gene: 10. Per germline, CDR1 MDHEN and CDR2 SYDVKM. The CDR3 region is CASSSREVGAETQYF. In DNA form, the CDR3 reads TGTGCCAGCAGTTCCCGGGAGGTCGGAGCGGAGACCCAGTACTTC. Filled out from reference TRBV28 and TRBJ2-5, the complete variable domain reads DVKVTQSSRYLVKRTGEKVFLECVQDMDHENMFWYRQDPGLGLRLIYFSYDVKMKEKGDIPEGYSVSREKKERFSLILESASTNQTSMYLCASSSREVGAETQYFGPGTRLLVL.

This clonotype was detected many times. The genes are TRBV7-3 and TRBJ2-2; a possible D gene is TRBD2 (8 bases). The CDR3 loop spans 15 amino acids. Germline values: CDR1 SGHTA, CDR2 FQGTGA. V lost 5 bases and J lost 4, with 14 bases in between. The CDR3 bases are TGTGCCAGCAGCCGGGAGGGGGCGGCCACCGGGGAGCTGTTTTTT. Protein product: CASSREGAATGELFF.

This clonotype was observed at least ten times. The V call is TRBV7-6, the J call TRBJ2-5, with TRBD1 as a possible D gene (7 bases). V was shortened by 4 bases and J by 6 bases, with 15 bases between the two germline ends. Germline values: CDR1 SGHVS, CDR2 FNYEAQ. CDR3 length: 14 residues. The CDR3 region has the DNA TGTGCCAGCAGCTGGAGGGGGCCCGGCAAGACCCAGTACTTC. It encodes CASSWRGPGKTQYF.

V gene TRBV2 combines with J gene TRBJ2-7; perhaps TRBD1 as D (5 bases). Germline CDR1 is SNHLY and CDR2 is FYNNEI. The CDR3 runs to 14 residues. V lost 2 bases and J 2 bases, leaving 10 bases between the germline ends. The chain's CDR3 is CASSEFQGAYEQYF. For the CDR3, the DNA is TGTGCCAGCAGTGAATTCCAGGGCGCCTACGAGCAGTACTTC.

This clonotype was counted at least ten times. The gene calls are TRBV11-3 and TRBJ1-5, with TRBD1 as a possible D gene (6 bases). Germline V gene data show CDR1 as SGHNT and CDR2 as YENEEA. The CDR3 is 15 residues long. V was cut by 5 bases and J by 4 bases, with 15 bases left in between. For the CDR3, the DNA is TGTGCCAGCAGCCAAGTCGACAGGCCTAATCAGCCCCAGCATTTT. Amino acids: CASSQVDRPNQPQHF.

This clonotype was counted at least ten times. The chain links TRBV4-2 to TRBJ2-7; 7 nucleotides line up with TRBD1. J was trimmed by 0 bases and V by 0 bases; bases with no gene match: 2. There are 15 residues in the CDR3. Germline loops: CDR1 LGHNA, CDR2 YNFKEQ. CDR3 residues: CASSQEWDSSYEQYF. Here the CDR3 DNA reads TGTGCCAGCAGCCAAGAATGGGACAGCTCCTACGAGCAGTACTTC.

Turning to this clonotype: Just one base apart from a much larger clone, this may be a read error. The chain is built from TRBV28 and TRBJ1-2, with TRBD1 identical over 8 bases. The CDR3 has 17 amino acids. Germline-derived CDR1 and CDR2 are MDHEN and SYDVKM. The chain's CDR3 is CASSQFQQGAKDYVYTF. CDR3 bases: TGTGCCAGCAGTCAATTCCAGCAGGGGGCCAAAGACTATGTCTACACCTTC.

The J gene is TRBJ1-6, the V gene TRBV19; tentatively, D is TRBD1 (5 bases). Germline lookup yields CDR1 LNHDA and CDR2 SQIVND (reference sequence). V dropped 3 bases and J dropped 15 bases, with 12 bases sitting between them. The CDR3 is made up of 12 amino acids. The CDR3 region is CASSIGTPVLHF. CDR3 in DNA: TGTGCCAGTAGTATTGGGACTCCGGTCCTCCACTTT.

This clonotype came up many times. The chain combines TRBV6-2 or TRBV6-3 with TRBJ1-1; D is unresolved. This CDR3 is built from 13 residues. Per germline, CDR1 MNHEY and CDR2 SVGEGT. V dropped 2 bases and J dropped 7 bases, with 11 bases sitting between them. CDR3 in amino acids: CASSYQDGNEAFF. The CDR3 coding sequence is TGTGCCAGCAGTTACCAGGACGGGAATGAAGCTTTCTTT.

This clonotype was seen at least ten times. This sequence joins TRBV11-2 and TRBJ1-6; 8 bases line up with TRBD1. The CDR3 is 14 amino acids. J gave up 7 bases and V 6 bases, and 5 bases lay outside the gene matches. Germline V gene sequence: CDR1 SGHAT, CDR2 FQNNGV. CDR3 in amino acids: CASRFTGGNSPLHF. The CDR3 nucleotides are TGTGCCAGCAGGTTCACAGGGGGGAATTCACCCCTCCACTTT.

This clonotype was found many times. The chain couples TRBV7-3 to TRBJ2-1; perhaps TRBD2 as D (6 bases). Germline CDR1 reads SGHTA; CDR2 reads FQGTGA. V was shortened by 5 bases and J by 2 bases, with 13 bases between the two germline ends. The CDR3 extends over 15 amino acids. The CDR3 nucleotides read TGTGCCAGCAGCCCCGGGACTGCCACCTACAATGAGCAGTTCTTC. This encodes CASSPGTATYNEQFF.

The J gene is TRBJ2-5, the V gene TRBV5-5, with D perhaps assigned TRBD1 or TRBD2 (5 bases each). CDR3 size: 15 residues. V lost 2 bases and J 5 bases, leaving 16 bases between the germline ends. Germline V lookup: CDR1 SGHKS, CDR2 YYEKEE (reference sequence). The CDR3 here is CASSFWGSSAETQYF. For the CDR3, the DNA is TGTGCCAGCAGCTTTTGGGGGTCATCAGCGGAGACCCAGTACTTC. The variable domain in full, with the rest retrieved from reference TRBV5-5 and TRBJ2-5, is DAGVTQSPTHLIKTRGQQVTLRCSPISGHKSVSWYQQVLGQGPQFIFQYYEKEERGRGNFPDRFSARQFPNYSSELNVNALLLGDSALYLCASSFWGSSAETQYFGPGTRLLVL.

The genes are TRBV7-3 and TRBJ1-1; TRBD1 is a possible D gene (5 bases). The germline V gene has CDR1 SGHTA and CDR2 FQGTGA. Trimming removed 1 base at V and 8 bases at J, with 11 bases between. CDR3 length equals 13 residues. This chain's CDR3 is CASSLNPRAEAFF. The CDR3 DNA reads TGTGCCAGCAGCTTAAACCCCAGGGCCGAAGCTTTCTTT.

This rearrangement joins TRBV7-9 to TRBJ2-3, with TRBD2 matching over 8 bases. Germline values: CDR1 SEHNR, CDR2 FQNEAQ (reference sequence). The CDR3 has 17 amino acids. With V trimmed by 0 bases and J by 0 bases, 5 bases remained unmatched. This CDR3 reads CASSLAKASGSTDTQYF. CDR3 in DNA: TGTGCCAGCAGCTTAGCGAAGGCTAGCGGGAGCACAGATACGCAGTATTTT. Variable domain in full (rest from reference TRBV7-9 and TRBJ2-3): DTGVSQNPRHKITKRGQNVTFRCDPISEHNRLYWYRQTLGQGPEFLTYFQNEAQLEKSRLLSDRFSAERPKGSFSTLEIQRTEQGDSAMYLCASSLAKASGSTDTQYFGPGTRLTVL.

This clonotype has a handful of counts. This chain uses TRBV12-5 with TRBJ2-7; D possibly matches TRBD1 or TRBD2 (5 bases each). From germline, CDR1 is LGHNT and CDR2 FRNRAP. Trimming removed 1 base at V and 3 bases at J, with 19 bases between. This CDR3 has 17 amino acids. This chain's CDR3 is CASGLGSRSGPIYEQYF. The CDR3 DNA follows: TGTGCTAGTGGTTTGGGGAGTCGGTCGGGACCGATCTACGAGCAGTACTTC.

Ten or more counts support this clonotype. The chain joins TRBV11-3 to TRBJ2-1; D is perhaps TRBD1 or TRBD2 (5 bases each). The ends were cut back, 2 bases at V and 7 bases at J, with 18 bases in the middle. The length of the CDR3 is 16 residues. From germline, CDR1 is SGHNT and CDR2 YENEEA. The CDR3 bases are TGTGCCAGCAGCTTATTATGTGGTTGGGGGTTGAATGAGCAGTTCTTC. Residues: CASSLLCGWGLNEQFF.

Ten or more counts support this clonotype. The chain employs TRBV7-6 and TRBJ2-3, with unresolved D. The CDR3 loop spans 12 amino acids. Trimming removed 5 bases at V and 1 base at J, with 4 bases between. Germline CDR1 is SGHVS and CDR2 is FNYEAQ. The CDR3 sequence is CASSTGTDTQYF. The DNA of the CDR3 is TGTGCCAGCAGCACGGGCACAGATACGCAGTATTTT.